This T cell receptor beta chain was profiled in a study of T cell responses to AZD1222 COVID-19 vaccine. Study findings and constraints: Females outnumbered males among donors, who were mostly white British; clonal diversity was possibly underestimated. In all cases, repertoires were sampled only after the peak T cell response.

Of note for this clone: Antigen specificity is unknown.

The V and J ends lost 3 bases and 3 bases respectively, with 16 bases between them. The CDR3 extends over 16 amino acids. Looked up from germline, CDR1 is KGHSH and CDR2 is LQKENI. Measured with immunoSEQ multiplex PCR; TCRdb has only the in-frame clones, and not every one. The sample lists over 50,000 clones, less than 85% occurring once. The chain has TRBV18 and TRBJ2-3; tentatively, D is TRBD1 (5 bases). The sequence was obtained from an adult in good health. Material: peripheral blood, obtained on day 0 of AZD1222 vaccination. The CDR3 region is CASSPRASGKTDTQYF. CDR3 nucleotide sequence: TGTGCCAGCTCACCGAGAGCTTCAGGGAAGACAGATACGCAGTATTTT. Filled out from reference TRBV18 and TRBJ2-3, the complete variable domain reads NAGVMQNPRHLVRRRGQEARLRCSPMKGHSHVYWYRQLPEEGLKFMVYLQKENIIDESGMPKERFSAEFPKEGPSILRIQQVVRGDSAAYFCASSPRASGKTDTQYFGPGTRLTVL.